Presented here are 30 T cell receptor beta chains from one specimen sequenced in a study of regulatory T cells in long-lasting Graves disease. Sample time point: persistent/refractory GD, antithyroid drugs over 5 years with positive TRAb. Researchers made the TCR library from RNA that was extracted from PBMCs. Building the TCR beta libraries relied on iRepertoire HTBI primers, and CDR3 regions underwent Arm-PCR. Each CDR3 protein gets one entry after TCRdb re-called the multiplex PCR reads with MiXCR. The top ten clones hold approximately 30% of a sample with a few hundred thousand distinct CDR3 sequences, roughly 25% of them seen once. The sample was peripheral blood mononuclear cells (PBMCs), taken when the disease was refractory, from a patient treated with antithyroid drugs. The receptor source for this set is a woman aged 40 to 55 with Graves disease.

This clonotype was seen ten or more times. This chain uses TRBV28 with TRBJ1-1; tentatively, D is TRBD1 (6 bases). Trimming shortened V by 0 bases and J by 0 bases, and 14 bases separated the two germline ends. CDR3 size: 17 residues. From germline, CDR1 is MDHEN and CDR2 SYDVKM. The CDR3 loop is CASSLWTGGHMNTEAFF. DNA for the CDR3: TGTGCCAGCAGTTTATGGACGGGGGGCCATATGAACACTGAAGCTTTCTTT.

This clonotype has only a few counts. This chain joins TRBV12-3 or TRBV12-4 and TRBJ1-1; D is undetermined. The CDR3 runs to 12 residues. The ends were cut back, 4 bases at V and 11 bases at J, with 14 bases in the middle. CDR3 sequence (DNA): TGTGCCAGCAGTTCATATACAGCTGTGGCTTTCTTT. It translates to CASSSYTAVAFF.

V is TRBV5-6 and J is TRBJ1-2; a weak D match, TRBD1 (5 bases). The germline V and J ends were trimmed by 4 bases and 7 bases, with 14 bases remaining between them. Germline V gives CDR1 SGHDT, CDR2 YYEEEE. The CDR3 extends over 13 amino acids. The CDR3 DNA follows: TGTGCCAGCAGCCCGCAACTTGACAGTGGCTACACCTTC. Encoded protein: CASSPQLDSGYTF.

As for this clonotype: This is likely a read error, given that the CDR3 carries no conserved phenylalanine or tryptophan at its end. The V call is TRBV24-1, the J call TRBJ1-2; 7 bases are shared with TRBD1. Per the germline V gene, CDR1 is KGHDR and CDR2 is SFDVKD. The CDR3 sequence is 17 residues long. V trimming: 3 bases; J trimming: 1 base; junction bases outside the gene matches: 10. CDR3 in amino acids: CATSDRRGGSLNYGYTL. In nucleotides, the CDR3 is TGTGCCACCAGTGATCGAAGAGGGGGCTCCCTTAACTATGGCTACACCCTC.

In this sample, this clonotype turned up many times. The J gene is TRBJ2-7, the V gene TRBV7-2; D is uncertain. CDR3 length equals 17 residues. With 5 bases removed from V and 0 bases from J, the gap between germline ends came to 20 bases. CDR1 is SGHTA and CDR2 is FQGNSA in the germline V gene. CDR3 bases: TGTGCCAGCAGCCCGGATGACTGGTACCTTGACTCCTACGAGCAGTACTTC. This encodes CASSPDDWYLDSYEQYF.

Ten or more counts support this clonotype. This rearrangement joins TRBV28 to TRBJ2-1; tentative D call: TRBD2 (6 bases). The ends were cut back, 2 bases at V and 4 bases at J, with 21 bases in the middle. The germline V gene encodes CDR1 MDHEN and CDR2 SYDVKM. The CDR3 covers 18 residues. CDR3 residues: CASSLNRVSGFYYNEQFF. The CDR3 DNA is TGTGCCAGCAGTTTAAATCGGGTTAGCGGATTTTATTACAATGAGCAGTTCTTC.

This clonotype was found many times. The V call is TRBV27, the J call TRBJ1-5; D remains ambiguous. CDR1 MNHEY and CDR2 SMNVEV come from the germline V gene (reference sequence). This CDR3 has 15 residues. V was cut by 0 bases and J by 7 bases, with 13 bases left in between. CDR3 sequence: CASSLSHPRYQPQHF. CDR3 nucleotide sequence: TGTGCCAGCAGTTTATCTCATCCTAGGTACCAGCCCCAGCATTTT.

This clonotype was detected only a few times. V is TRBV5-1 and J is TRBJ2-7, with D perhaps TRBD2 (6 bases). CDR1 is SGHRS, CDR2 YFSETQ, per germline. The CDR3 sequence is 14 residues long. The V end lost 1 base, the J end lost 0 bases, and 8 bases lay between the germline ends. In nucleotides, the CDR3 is TGCGCCAGCAGCTTGACTAGCACCTCCTACGAGCAGTACTTC. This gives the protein CASSLTSTSYEQYF.

DNA for the CDR3: TGTGCCAGCAGCTCCTTTTTCCGTCGCGGGGGCTACGAGCAGTACTTC. It yields the protein CASSSFFRRGGYEQYF. The V gene is TRBV11-2, the J gene TRBJ2-7; 7 bases map to TRBD2. The CDR3 has 16 residues. Germline CDR1 and CDR2: SGHAT and FQNNGV. J was trimmed by 3 bases and V by 4 bases; bases with no gene match: 12.

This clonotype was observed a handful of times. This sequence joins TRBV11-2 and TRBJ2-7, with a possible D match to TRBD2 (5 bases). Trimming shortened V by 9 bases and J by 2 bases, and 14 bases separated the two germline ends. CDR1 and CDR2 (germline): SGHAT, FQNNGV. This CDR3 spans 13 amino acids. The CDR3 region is CASSPDGTYEQYF. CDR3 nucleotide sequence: TGTGCCAGTAGCCCGGACGGGACCTACGAGCAGTACTTC. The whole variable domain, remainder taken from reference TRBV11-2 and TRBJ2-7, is EAGVAQSPRYKIIEKRQSVAFWCNPISGHATLYWYQQILGQGPKLLIQFQNNGVVDDSQLPKDRFSAERLKGVDSTLKIQPAKLEDSAVYLCASSPDGTYEQYFGPGTRLTVT.

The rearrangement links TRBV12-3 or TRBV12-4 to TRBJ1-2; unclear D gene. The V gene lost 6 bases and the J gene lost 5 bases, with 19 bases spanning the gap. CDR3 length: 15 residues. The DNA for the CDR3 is TGTGCCAGCAGCCCGATGGGCTCGGTGAATTATGGCTACACCTTC. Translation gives CASSPMGSVNYGYTF.

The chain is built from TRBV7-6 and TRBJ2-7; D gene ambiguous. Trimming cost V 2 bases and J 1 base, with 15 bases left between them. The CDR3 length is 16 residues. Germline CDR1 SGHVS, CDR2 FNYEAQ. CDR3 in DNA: TGTGCCAGCAGCTTAAGTGAAGGAGACTTGTCCTACGAGCAGTACTTC. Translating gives CASSLSEGDLSYEQYF.

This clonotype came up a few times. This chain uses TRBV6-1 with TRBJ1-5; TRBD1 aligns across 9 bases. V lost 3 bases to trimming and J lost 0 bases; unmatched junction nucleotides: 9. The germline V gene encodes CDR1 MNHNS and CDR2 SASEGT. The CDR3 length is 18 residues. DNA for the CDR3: TGTGCCAGCAGTGATCTCCGGGACAGGGCATATAGCAATCAGCCCCAGCATTTT. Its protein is CASSDLRDRAYSNQPQHF.

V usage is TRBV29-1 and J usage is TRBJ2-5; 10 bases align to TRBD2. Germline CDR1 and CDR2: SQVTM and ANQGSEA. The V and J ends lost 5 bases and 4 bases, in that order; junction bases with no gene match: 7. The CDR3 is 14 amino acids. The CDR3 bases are TGCAGCGTTTCTATAGCGGGGGGAGGAGAGACCCAGTACTTC. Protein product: CSVSIAGGGETQYF.

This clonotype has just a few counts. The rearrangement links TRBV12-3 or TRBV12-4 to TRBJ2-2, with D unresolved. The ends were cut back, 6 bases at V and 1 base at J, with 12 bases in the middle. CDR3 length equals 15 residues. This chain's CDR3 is CASSPLMGNTGELFF. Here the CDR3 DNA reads TGTGCCAGCAGCCCGTTAATGGGGAACACCGGGGAGCTGTTTTTT.

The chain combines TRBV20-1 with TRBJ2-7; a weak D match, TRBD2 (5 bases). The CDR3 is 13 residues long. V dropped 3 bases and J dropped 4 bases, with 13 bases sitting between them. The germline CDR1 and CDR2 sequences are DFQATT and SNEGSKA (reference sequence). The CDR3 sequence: CSARTIRKYEQYF. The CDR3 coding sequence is TGCAGTGCTAGGACTATCCGAAAATACGAGCAGTACTTC.

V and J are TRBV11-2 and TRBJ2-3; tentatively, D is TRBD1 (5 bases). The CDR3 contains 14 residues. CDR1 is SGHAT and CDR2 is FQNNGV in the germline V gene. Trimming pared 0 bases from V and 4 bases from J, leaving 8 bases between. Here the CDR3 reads CASSLDEQADTQYF. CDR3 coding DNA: TGTGCCAGCAGCTTAGATGAACAGGCAGATACGCAGTATTTT.

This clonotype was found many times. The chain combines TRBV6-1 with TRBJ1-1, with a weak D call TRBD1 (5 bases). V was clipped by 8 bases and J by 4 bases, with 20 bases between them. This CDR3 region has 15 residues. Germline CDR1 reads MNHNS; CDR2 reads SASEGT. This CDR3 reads CASGATETHSTEAFF. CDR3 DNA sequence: TGTGCCAGCGGGGCCACCGAAACCCACAGCACTGAAGCTTTCTTT.

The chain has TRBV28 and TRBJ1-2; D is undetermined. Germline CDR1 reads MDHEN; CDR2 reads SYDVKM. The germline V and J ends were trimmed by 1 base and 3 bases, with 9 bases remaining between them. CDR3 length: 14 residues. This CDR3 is CASSLYSEDYGYTF. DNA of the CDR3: TGTGCCAGCAGTTTATACTCTGAGGACTATGGCTACACCTTC.

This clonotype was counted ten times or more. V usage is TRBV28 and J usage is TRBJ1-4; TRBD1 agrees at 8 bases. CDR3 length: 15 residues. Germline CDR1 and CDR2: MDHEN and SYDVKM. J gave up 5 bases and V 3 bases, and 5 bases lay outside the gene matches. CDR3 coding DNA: TGTGCCAGCAGTTTGGCAGGGGGCTTCAATGAAAAACTGTTTTTT. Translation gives CASSLAGGFNEKLFF.

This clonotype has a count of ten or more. In DNA, the CDR3 is TGTGCCAGCACTGGAGGACAGGGAGGTGGCTACACCTTC. Its translation is CASTGGQGGGYTF. This chain links TRBV6-1 with TRBJ1-2, with 8 bases lining up with TRBD1. Germline lookup yields CDR1 MNHNS and CDR2 SASEGT. V lost 7 bases to trimming and J lost 7 bases; unmatched junction nucleotides: 8. The CDR3 loop spans 13 amino acids.

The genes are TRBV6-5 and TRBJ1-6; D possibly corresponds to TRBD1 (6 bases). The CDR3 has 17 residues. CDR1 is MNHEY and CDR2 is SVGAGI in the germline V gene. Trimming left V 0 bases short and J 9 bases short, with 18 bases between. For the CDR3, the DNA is TGTGCCAGCAGTTACTCGATTGCAGGGGAGCTGGCTTCACCCCTCCACTTT. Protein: CASSYSIAGELASPLHF.

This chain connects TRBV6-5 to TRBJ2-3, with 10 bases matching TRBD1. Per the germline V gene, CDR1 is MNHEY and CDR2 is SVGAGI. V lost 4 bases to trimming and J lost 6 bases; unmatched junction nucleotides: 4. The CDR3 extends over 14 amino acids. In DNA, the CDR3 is TGTGCCAGCAGTTCAGGACAGGGGGTCGATACGCAGTATTTT. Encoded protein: CASSSGQGVDTQYF.

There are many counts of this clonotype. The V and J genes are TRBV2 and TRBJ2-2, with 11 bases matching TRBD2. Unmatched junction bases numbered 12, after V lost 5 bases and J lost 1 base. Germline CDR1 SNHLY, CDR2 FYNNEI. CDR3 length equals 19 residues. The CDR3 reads CASSPRPRLAGRNTGELFF. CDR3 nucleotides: TGTGCCAGCAGTCCACGACCCCGACTAGCGGGAAGGAACACCGGGGAGCTGTTTTTT. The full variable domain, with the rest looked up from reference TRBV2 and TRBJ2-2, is EPEVTQTPSHQVTQMGQEVILRCVPISNHLYFYWYRQILGQKVEFLVSFYNNEISEKSEIFDDQFSVERPDGSNFTLKIRSTKLEDSAMYFCASSPRPRLAGRNTGELFFGEGSRLTVL.

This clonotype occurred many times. This CDR3 is CSARDLSLRLWNNSPLHF. The CDR3, as DNA: TGCAGTGCTAGAGATCTCAGCCTTCGTCTGTGGAATAATTCACCCCTCCACTTT. This rearrangement joins TRBV20-1 to TRBJ1-6; D not certain. CDR1 is DFQATT and CDR2 is SNEGSKA in the germline V gene (reference sequence). Trimming shortened V by 0 bases and J by 5 bases, and 20 bases separated the two germline ends. The CDR3 spans 18 residues.

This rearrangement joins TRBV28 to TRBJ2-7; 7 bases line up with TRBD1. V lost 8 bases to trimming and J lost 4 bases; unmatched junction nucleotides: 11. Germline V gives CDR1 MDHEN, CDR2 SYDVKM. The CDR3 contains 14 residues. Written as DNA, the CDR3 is TGTGCCAGCTCACCGAGGCAGGGGGTATACGAGCAGTACTTC. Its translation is CASSPRQGVYEQYF.

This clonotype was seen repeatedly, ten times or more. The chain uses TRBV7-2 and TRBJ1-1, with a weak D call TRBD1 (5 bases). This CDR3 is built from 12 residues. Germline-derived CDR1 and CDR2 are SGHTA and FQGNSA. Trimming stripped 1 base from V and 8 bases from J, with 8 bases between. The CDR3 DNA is TGTGCCAGCAGCTTAGGGGGCGACGAAGCTTTCTTT. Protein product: CASSLGGDEAFF.

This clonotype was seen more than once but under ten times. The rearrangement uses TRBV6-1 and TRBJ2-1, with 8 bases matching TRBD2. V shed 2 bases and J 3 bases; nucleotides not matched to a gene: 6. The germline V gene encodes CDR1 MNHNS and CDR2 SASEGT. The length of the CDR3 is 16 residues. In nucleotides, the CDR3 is TGTGCCAGCAGTGAATTCAGCGGGAGATTCTACAATGAGCAGTTCTTC. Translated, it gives CASSEFSGRFYNEQFF.

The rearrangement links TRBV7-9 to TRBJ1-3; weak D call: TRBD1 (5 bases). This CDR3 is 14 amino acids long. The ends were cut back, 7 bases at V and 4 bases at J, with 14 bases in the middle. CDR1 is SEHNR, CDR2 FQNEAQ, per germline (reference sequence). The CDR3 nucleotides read TGTGCCAGCAAAAACGGGACTTGGGGAAACACCATATATTTT. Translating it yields CASKNGTWGNTIYF.

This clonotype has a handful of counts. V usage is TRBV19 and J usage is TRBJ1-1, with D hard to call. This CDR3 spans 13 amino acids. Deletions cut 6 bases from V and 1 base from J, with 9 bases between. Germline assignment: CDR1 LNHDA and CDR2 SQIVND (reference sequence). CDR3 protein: CASSLYQNTEAFF. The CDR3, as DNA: TGTGCCAGTAGCCTGTACCAGAACACTGAAGCTTTCTTT.